This entry features one T cell receptor (beta chain) sequence. The authors' processing: The assay estimated nucleated cells by amplifying reference gene primers. Only in-frame clones appear in the TCRdb table, and some are missing; sequencing was by immunoSEQ multiplex PCR. The DNA was the basis for D and trimming; V, J and clone size are from that table. The data contain some 380,000 clones, around 91% of them seen just once; the ten biggest clones take up 6.5%. This entry is derived from a study of blood T cell repertoires in COVID-19. Across the study: Researchers got acute and convalescent COVID-19 samples from the United States, Italy and Spain. PBMCs, B-cell-depleted T cells, or T cells were the source of the cDNA or gDNA that made up the material.

The CDR3 covers 17 residues. V trimming: 4 bases; J trimming: 1 base; junction bases outside the gene matches: 11. Germline CDR1 reads SGHDT; CDR2 reads YYEEEE. This chain joins TRBV5-6 and TRBJ1-2; TRBD1 aligns across 9 bases. This clonotype originated in a man between 18 and 29 years old with active or convalescent COVID-19. The material sequenced was peripheral blood. This chain's CDR3 is CASSPRVSGQGNYGYTF. The CDR3 nucleotides read TGTGCCAGCAGCCCAAGGGTTTCGGGACAGGGTAACTATGGCTACACCTTC.